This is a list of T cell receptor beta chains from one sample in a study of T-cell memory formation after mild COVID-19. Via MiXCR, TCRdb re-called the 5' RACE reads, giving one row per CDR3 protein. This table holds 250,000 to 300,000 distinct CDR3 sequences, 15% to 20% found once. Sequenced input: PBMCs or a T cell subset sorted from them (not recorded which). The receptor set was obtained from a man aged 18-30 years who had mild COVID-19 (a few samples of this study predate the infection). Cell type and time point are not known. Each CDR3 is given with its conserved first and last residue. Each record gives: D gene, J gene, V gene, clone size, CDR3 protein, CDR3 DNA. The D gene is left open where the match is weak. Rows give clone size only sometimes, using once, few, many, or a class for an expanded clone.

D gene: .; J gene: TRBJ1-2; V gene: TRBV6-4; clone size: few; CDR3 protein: CASSLRQANYGYTF; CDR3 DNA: TGTGCCAGCAGTCTTAGACAGGCTAACTATGGCTACACCTTC
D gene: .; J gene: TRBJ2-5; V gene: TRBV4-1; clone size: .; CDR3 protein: CASSQDWETQYF; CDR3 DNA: TGCGCCAGCAGCCAAGATTGGGAGACCCAGTACTTC
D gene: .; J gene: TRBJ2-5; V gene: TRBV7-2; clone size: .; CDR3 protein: CASSLGLPGTQYF; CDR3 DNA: TGTGCCAGCAGCTTAGGCTTACCAGGGACCCAGTACTTC
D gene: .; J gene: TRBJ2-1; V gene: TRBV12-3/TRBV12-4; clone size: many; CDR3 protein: CASSRDLGDPFF; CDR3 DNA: TGTGCCAGCAGCCGTGATCTCGGGGACCCGTTCTTC
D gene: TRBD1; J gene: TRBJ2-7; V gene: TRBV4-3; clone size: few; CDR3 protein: CASSRSGTGIYEQYF; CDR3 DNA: TGCGCCAGCAGCCGATCCGGGACAGGGATCTACGAGCAGTACTTC
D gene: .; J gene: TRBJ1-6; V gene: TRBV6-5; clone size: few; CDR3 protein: CASTAGRGWGSPLHF; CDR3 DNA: TGTGCCAGCACGGCCGGCCGGGGATGGGGTTCACCCCTCCACTTT
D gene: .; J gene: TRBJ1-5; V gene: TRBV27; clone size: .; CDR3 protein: CASSPPNGQPQHF; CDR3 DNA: TGTGCCAGCAGCCCTCCTAATGGGCAGCCCCAGCATTTT
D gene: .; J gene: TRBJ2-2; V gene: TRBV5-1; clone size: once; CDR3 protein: CASRSGTYTGELFF; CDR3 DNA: TGCGCCAGCAGGTCCGGGACCTACACCGGGGAGCTGTTTTTT
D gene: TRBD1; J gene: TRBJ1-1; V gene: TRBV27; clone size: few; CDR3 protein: CASATGRGTEAFF; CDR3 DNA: TGTGCCAGCGCGACAGGGAGGGGAACTGAAGCTTTCTTT
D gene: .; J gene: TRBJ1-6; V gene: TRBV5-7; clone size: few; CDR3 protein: CASSLDRNNSPLHF; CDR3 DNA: TGTGCCAGCAGCCTCGACAGGAATAATTCACCCCTCCACTTT
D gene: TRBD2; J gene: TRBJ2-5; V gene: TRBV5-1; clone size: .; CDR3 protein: CASTTPGGETQYF; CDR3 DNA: TGCGCCAGCACCACCCCGGGGGGAGAGACCCAGTACTTC